Each of the 16 T cell receptor beta chains below was sequenced from the same sample in a study of T cells in Graves' hyperthyroidism and ophthalmopathy. Researchers amplified the TCR beta CDR3 regions from RNA transcripts. The HTBI primer set was used in a first-round RT-PCR of the TCR CDR3. MiXCR, run by TCRdb on the multiplex PCR reads, gives a single entry per CDR3 protein. Altogether approximately 520,000 distinct CDR3 sequences are present, about a fifth being singletons, with the ten largest covering approximately 26%. Sequencing was carried out using blood. These receptors all stem from a man younger than 30 with Graves' hyperthyroidism.

J is TRBJ1-1 and V is TRBV18; the match to TRBD1 covers 7 bases. CDR1 and CDR2 from the germline V gene are KGHSH and LQKENI. There are 15 residues in the CDR3. Trimming at V came to 0 bases and at J to 0 bases, leaving 1 base not matched to a gene. CDR3 bases: TGTGCCAGCTCACCACCGGGACAGTTGAACACTGAAGCTTTCTTT. Translation: CASSPPGQLNTEAFF.

This clonotype was observed a handful of times. V usage is TRBV9 and J usage is TRBJ2-2; TRBD2 matches at 9 bases. CDR3 size: 18 residues. Trimming at V came to 0 bases and at J to 3 bases, leaving 9 bases not matched to a gene. Germline V gene lookup returns CDR1 SGDLS and CDR2 YYNGEE. The CDR3 coding sequence is TGTGCCAGCAGCGTAGAGCTGCGGGGGGGCCAGGACACCGGGGAGCTGTTTTTT. Protein sequence: CASSVELRGGQDTGELFF.

This clonotype was detected only a few times. This chain links TRBV2 with TRBJ1-3; D is unclear. The CDR3 extends over 15 amino acids. With 2 bases removed from V and 0 bases from J, the gap between germline ends came to 8 bases. From germline, CDR1 is SNHLY and CDR2 FYNNEI. As DNA, the CDR3 is TGTGCCAGCAGTGAAATGGAGGGCTCTGGAAACACCATATATTTT. This gives the protein CASSEMEGSGNTIYF.

The sample holds a few counts of this clonotype. The CDR3 DNA sequence: TGTGCCTGGAGGGGAGGAAACACCATATATTTT. Translated: CAWRGGNTIYF. This chain uses TRBV30 with TRBJ1-3; D call uncertain. CDR1 is GTSNPN and CDR2 is SVGIG in the germline V gene (reference sequence). The CDR3 is 11 residues long. Trimming pared 3 bases from V and 4 bases from J, leaving 4 bases between.

In its sample, this clonotype was seen many times. The J gene is TRBJ1-1, the V gene TRBV6-1; D not certain. V was cut by 6 bases and J by 1 base, with 9 bases left in between. The CDR3 sequence is 13 residues long. Germline V lookup: CDR1 MNHNS, CDR2 SASEGT. CDR3 sequence: CASRLTGNTEAFF. CDR3 coding DNA: TGTGCCAGCAGGTTGACGGGGAACACTGAAGCTTTCTTT.

This clonotype has a count of ten or more. The rearrangement uses TRBV28 and TRBJ2-7; 9 bases agree with TRBD1. CDR3 size: 13 residues. The trim removed 6 bases at V and 7 bases at J, leaving 7 bases unmatched. Germline CDR1 and CDR2: MDHEN and SYDVKM. CDR3 sequence: CASSVPDRGEQYF. CDR3 DNA sequence: TGTGCCAGCAGCGTCCCCGACAGGGGGGAGCAGTACTTC.

This clonotype appeared a few times. The chain links TRBV6-5 to TRBJ1-2, with D possibly matching TRBD1 (5 bases). Trimming shortened V by 7 bases and J by 4 bases, and 16 bases separated the two germline ends. CDR3 length equals 14 residues. Germline V gene sequence: CDR1 MNHEY, CDR2 SVGAGI. CDR3 sequence (DNA): TGTGCCAGCAAGTTTTCTCGGGGGTCCTATGGCTACACCTTC. Encoded protein: CASKFSRGSYGYTF.

In its sample, this clonotype was seen many times. The DNA for the CDR3 is TGTGCCAGCAGTTTAATGCAGGGCGACACTGAAGCTTTCTTT. Its protein product is CASSLMQGDTEAFF. The J gene is TRBJ1-1, the V gene TRBV28; possible D gene TRBD1, 5 bases. Germline V lookup: CDR1 MDHEN, CDR2 SYDVKM. Trimming left V 2 bases short and J 3 bases short, with 10 bases between. The CDR3 runs 14 residues.

This clonotype has a count of ten or more. The chain links TRBV27 to TRBJ1-5; the D is unclear. V shed 4 bases and J shed 0 bases, with 13 bases lying between them. Germline V gives CDR1 MNHEY, CDR2 SMNVEV (reference sequence). The CDR3 contains 16 residues. This chain's CDR3 is CASSSDGTYSNQPQHF. CDR3 bases: TGTGCCAGCAGTTCGGACGGAACCTATAGCAATCAGCCCCAGCATTTT.

This clonotype was found a few times. J is TRBJ1-6 and V is TRBV6-1, with D unresolved. The germline gives CDR1 MNHNS, CDR2 SASEGT. V lost 5 bases and J 0 bases, leaving 14 bases between the germline ends. There are 17 residues in the CDR3. The CDR3: CASSRLSQSSYNSPLHF. DNA for the CDR3: TGTGCCAGCAGTCGACTCTCCCAGAGCTCCTATAATTCACCCCTCCACTTT.

This sequence joins TRBV29-1 and TRBJ1-1; 9 bases line up with TRBD1. The CDR3 runs to 13 residues. CDR1 is SQVTM, CDR2 ANQGSEA, per germline. Trimming cost V 6 bases and J 2 bases; bases outside gene matches: 4. CDR3 coding DNA: TGCAGCGTCCCGACAGGGGGTAACACTGAAGCTTTCTTT. Amino acid sequence: CSVPTGGNTEAFF.

This clonotype came up many times. The V call is TRBV7-9, the J call TRBJ1-1; D gene unclear. This CDR3 is built from 11 residues. Looked up from germline, CDR1 is SEHNR and CDR2 is FQNEAQ (reference sequence). The V end lost 10 bases, the J end lost 5 bases, and 11 bases lay between the germline ends. As DNA, the CDR3 is TGTGCCATCACCCAGAGAACTGAAGCTTTCTTT. This sequence encodes CAITQRTEAFF. Variable domain in full (rest from reference TRBV7-9 and TRBJ1-1): DTGVSQNPRHKITKRGQNVTFRCDPISEHNRLYWYRQTLGQGPEFLTYFQNEAQLEKSRLLSDRFSAERPKGSFSTLEIQRTEQGDSAMYLCAITQRTEAFFGQGTRLTVV.

This clonotype has a handful of counts. The chain recombines TRBV6-1 with TRBJ1-6, with D possibly TRBD1 on 6 matching bases. Looked up from germline, CDR1 is MNHNS and CDR2 is SASEGT. The CDR3 has 15 amino acids. V was cut by 4 bases and J by 2 bases, with 9 bases left in between. The CDR3 nucleotides are TGTGCCAGCAGTGTGGACAGTACCTATAATTCACCCCTCCACTTT. Its translation: CASSVDSTYNSPLHF.

This clonotype showed up many times. The gene calls are TRBV7-6 and TRBJ1-2; weak D call: TRBD1 (5 bases). This CDR3 is 15 amino acids long. CDR1 and CDR2 from the germline V gene are SGHVS and FNYEAQ. V gave up 4 bases and J gave up 2 bases, with 14 bases separating them. CDR3 region: CASSSAGWANYGYTF. For the CDR3, the DNA is TGTGCCAGCAGCTCTGCAGGGTGGGCGAACTATGGCTACACCTTC.

This clonotype was found many times. CDR3: CASSFRTRSSYEQYF. CDR3 bases: TGTGCCAGCAGTTTTAGGACTCGGAGCTCCTACGAGCAGTACTTC. The chain recombines TRBV28 with TRBJ2-7, with a tentative D call TRBD2 (5 bases). This CDR3 region has 15 residues. V was shortened by 3 bases and J by 0 bases, with 12 bases between the two germline ends. The germline V gene has CDR1 MDHEN and CDR2 SYDVKM.

The sample holds many counts of this clonotype. The chain carries TRBV6-1 and TRBJ1-1; no firm D call. Germline loops: CDR1 MNHNS, CDR2 SASEGT. This CDR3 has 16 residues. Trimming shortened V by 2 bases and J by 0 bases, and 13 bases separated the two germline ends. CDR3 nucleotide sequence: TGTGCCAGCAGTGAACAGGTTGGAGGCGTGAACACTGAAGCTTTCTTT. Its protein product is CASSEQVGGVNTEAFF.